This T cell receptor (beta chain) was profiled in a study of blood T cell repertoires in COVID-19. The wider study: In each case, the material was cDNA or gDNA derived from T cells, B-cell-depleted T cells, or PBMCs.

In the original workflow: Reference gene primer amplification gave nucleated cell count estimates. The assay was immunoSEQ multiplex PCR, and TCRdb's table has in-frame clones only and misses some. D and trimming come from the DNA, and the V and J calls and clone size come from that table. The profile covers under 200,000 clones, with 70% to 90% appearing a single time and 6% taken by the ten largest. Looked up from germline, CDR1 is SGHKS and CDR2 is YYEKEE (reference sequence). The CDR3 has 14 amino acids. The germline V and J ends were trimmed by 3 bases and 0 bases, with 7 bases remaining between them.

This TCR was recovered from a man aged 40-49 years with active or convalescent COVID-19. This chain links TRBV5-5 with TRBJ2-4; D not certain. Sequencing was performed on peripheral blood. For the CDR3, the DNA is TGTGCCAGCAGCTCGGAGTTAGCCAAAAACATTCAGTACTTC. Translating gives CASSSELAKNIQYF.